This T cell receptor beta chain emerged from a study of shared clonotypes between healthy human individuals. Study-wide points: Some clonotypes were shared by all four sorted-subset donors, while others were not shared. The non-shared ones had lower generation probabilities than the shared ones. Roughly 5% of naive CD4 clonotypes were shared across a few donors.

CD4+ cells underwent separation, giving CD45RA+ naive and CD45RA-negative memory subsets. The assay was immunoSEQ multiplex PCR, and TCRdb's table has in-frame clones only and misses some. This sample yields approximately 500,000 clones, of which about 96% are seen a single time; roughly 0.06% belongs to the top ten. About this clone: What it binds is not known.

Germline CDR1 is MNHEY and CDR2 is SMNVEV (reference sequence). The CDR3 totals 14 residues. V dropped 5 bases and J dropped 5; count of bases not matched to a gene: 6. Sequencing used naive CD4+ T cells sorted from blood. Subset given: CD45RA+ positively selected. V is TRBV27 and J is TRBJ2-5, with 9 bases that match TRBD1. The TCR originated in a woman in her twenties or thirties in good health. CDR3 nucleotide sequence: TGTGCCAGCAGTACTCGGGACAGGGTGGAGACCCAGTACTTC. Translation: CASSTRDRVETQYF.